This T cell receptor (beta chain) was identified during a study of a mutant IDH1 vaccine in newly diagnosed glioma. Study information: With temozolomide cycles, or 4-6 weeks after radiotherapy alone, vaccination was started. Before enrollment, patients got radiotherapy alone, temozolomide alone, or mostly the combination.

Time point described: week 11, during vaccination. Every single dose of the vaccine, 300 ug of mutant IDH1 20-mer peptide, came with topical imiquimod. Astrocytomas that were new, WHO grade 3 or 4, IDH1-mutant and ATRX-lost were present in the donors. The CDR3 loop spans 15 amino acids. Germline-derived CDR1 and CDR2 are LGHNA and YSLEER. The ends lost 5 bases at V and 3 bases at J; junction bases unmatched: 4. Sequenced by immunoSEQ multiplex PCR; TCRdb stores in-frame clones only, minus some. The sample has around 130,000 clones, around three quarters seen once. The study, taken as a whole, reports: The vaccine induced immune responses, and these occurred in around 93% of patients.

A word on this clone: Its antigen is not known.

Sequenced material: PBMCs, taken from a glioma patient whose treatment included an IDH1 peptide vaccine. The rearrangement uses TRBV4-3 and TRBJ2-3, with 11 nucleotides matching TRBD2. The origin of this receptor is a man aged 35 to 55 with glioma. The DNA of the CDR3 is TGCGCCAGCAGCTCAAGACTAGCGGGAACAGATACGCAGTATTTT. Its translation: CASSSRLAGTDTQYF.